These T cell receptor beta chains were read from a single sample in a study of T cells in Graves' hyperthyroidism and ophthalmopathy. TCRdb re-called the multiplex PCR reads with MiXCR, one entry per CDR3 protein. The repertoire holds about 160,000 distinct CDR3 sequences, with over 8% as singletons. Sequencing was carried out using blood. The receptors shown here come from a woman younger than 35 with Graves' hyperthyroidism that later progressed to Graves' ophthalmopathy. The CDR3 runs from the conserved cysteine through the conserved F or W. Fields, in order: V gene, clone size, J gene, D gene, CDR3 DNA, CDR3 protein. D genes are given only for firm matches. Only some rows state a clone size, as once, few, many or a class for expanded clones.

>TRBV20-1|many|TRBJ1-1|NA
TGCAGTGCTAGGTCCGAGGGTAGGGGGAACACTGAAGCTTTCTTT
CSARSEGRGNTEAFF
>TRBV28|many|TRBJ2-5|NA
TGTGCCAGCAGTCGGCTTCCGAAAGAAGGGGGGAGCCGATTTGCGGAGACCCAGTACTTC
CASSRLPKEGGSRFAETQYF
>TRBV6-2/TRBV6-3|NA|TRBJ1-1|NA
TGTGCCAGCAGTTACTCACCGGGAACCCTCCCGGGGGCCATGAACACTGAAGCTTTCTTT
CASSYSPGTLPGAMNTEAFF
>TRBV20-1|many|TRBJ2-7|NA
TGCAGTGCTAGGCGACTGGGCGGTATGACCTACGAGCAGTACTTC
CSARRLGGMTYEQYF
>TRBV6-1|many|TRBJ1-2|NA
TGTGCCAGCAGTTCGGACACGGACCCTTTGAGAGGGGGCTACACCTTC
CASSSDTDPLRGGYTF
>TRBV6-2/TRBV6-3|many|TRBJ1-3|NA
TGTGCCAGCAGTTCGGACTTATCTGGAAACACCATATATTTT
CASSSDLSGNTIYF
>TRBV19|few|TRBJ1-3|NA
TGTGCCAGTAGTATCCAGGGGAGGGAAAACACCATATATTTT
CASSIQGRENTIYF
>TRBV30|many|TRBJ1-5|NA
TGTGCCTGGAGTGCGGACAGACTCCATAGCAATCAGCCCCAGCATTTT
CAWSADRLHSNQPQHF
>TRBV20-1|many|TRBJ2-5|TRBD2
TGCAGTGCTATGGGACTAGCGGTAAAAGAGACCCAGTACTTC
CSAMGLAVKETQYF
>TRBV19|NA|TRBJ2-1|NA
TGTGCCAGTAGTATTTTCAATGAGCAGTTCTTC
CASSIFNEQFF
>TRBV27|NA|TRBJ1-2|TRBD1
TGTGCCAGCAGTTTTCAAGGACAGGGGACGATTAACTATGGCTACACCTTC
CASSFQGQGTINYGYTF
>TRBV3-1|many|TRBJ2-4|NA
TGTGCCAGCAGCCACGCCAAAAACATTCAGTACTTC
CASSHAKNIQYF
>TRBV10-3|NA|TRBJ2-2|TRBD1
TGTGCCATCAGTACGACAGGGGAGGACACCGGGGAGCTGTTTTTT
CAISTTGEDTGELFF
>TRBV28|many|TRBJ1-1|TRBD1
TGTGCCAGCAGGGAAACAGGGGGCGCAATTAACACTGAAGCTTTCTTT
CASRETGGAINTEAFF
>TRBV11-3|many|TRBJ2-2|TRBD2
TGTGCCAGCAGCCCCAAACTAGCGGGGGGCAGGAACACCGGGGAGCTGTTTTTT
CASSPKLAGGRNTGELFF
>TRBV7-8|NA|TRBJ2-1|TRBD2
TGTGCCAGCAGCTTAGTGGTAGCTAGCGGGAGCGGTGAGCAGTTCTTC
CASSLVVASGSGEQFF
>TRBV6-5|NA|TRBJ2-1|TRBD2
TGTGCCAGCAGTTACAGGTCTAGCGGGTACAATGAGCAGTTCTTC
CASSYRSSGYNEQFF
>TRBV19|few|TRBJ2-1|NA
TGTGCCAGTAGTATTTGGGTGGGACCGCCCTACAATGAGCAGTTCTTC
CASSIWVGPPYNEQFF
>TRBV7-9|few|TRBJ1-4|TRBD1
TGTGCCAGCAGCCCGACAGGGTGGGCGAATGAAAAACTGTTTTTT
CASSPTGWANEKLFF
>TRBV7-3|many|TRBJ2-5|TRBD2
TGTGCCAGCCTCCAACCGACTAGCGGGAGGGCTCGAGAGACCCAGTACTTC
CASLQPTSGRARETQYF
>TRBV3-1|many|TRBJ2-7|NA
TGTGCCAGCAGCCCCACAGGGATAAGAAGCTACGAGCAGTACTTC
CASSPTGIRSYEQYF
>TRBV29-1|NA|TRBJ1-2|TRBD1
TGCAGCGTCCGGACAGGGGAGATCTATGGCTACACCTTC
CSVRTGEIYGYTF
>TRBV9|few|TRBJ2-3|TRBD2
TGTGCCAGCAGCGTAGCCGGGACTAGCGGGTTAGATACGCAGTATTTT
CASSVAGTSGLDTQYF
>TRBV30|many|TRBJ2-1|NA
TGTGCCTGGAGTGTATTACAGAACAATGAGCAGTTCTTC
CAWSVLQNNEQFF
>TRBV7-3|many|TRBJ2-3|NA
TGTGCCAGCAGCTTAATAGTCGGGCGGAGTGCAGATACGCAGTATTTT
CASSLIVGRSADTQYF
>TRBV29-1|few|TRBJ2-7|NA
TGCAGCGTTGAAGATATGAACGAGCAGTACTTC
CSVEDMNEQYF
>TRBV7-8|many|TRBJ2-5|NA
TGTGCCAGCAGCCCCCGATGGGGTAGGGAGACCCAGTACTTC
CASSPRWGRETQYF
>TRBV5-1|many|TRBJ1-1|NA
TGCGCCAGCAGCTTGGGACCTATAATGAACACTGAAGCTTTCTTT
CASSLGPIMNTEAFF
>TRBV28|many|TRBJ1-1|TRBD1
TGTGCCAGCAGTTTCCGGAACAGGGGGCAGGCTGAAGCTTTCTTT
CASSFRNRGQAEAFF
>TRBV7-8|many|TRBJ2-3|NA
TGTGCCAGCAGCTTAGCTCGAGGACCAGATACGCAGTATTTT
CASSLARGPDTQYF
>TRBV9|many|TRBJ1-1|TRBD1
TGTGCCAGCAGCGTTGGGACAGGGTTGACATCTGAAGCTTTCTTT
CASSVGTGLTSEAFF
>TRBV30|many|TRBJ1-6|NA
TGTGCCTGGAGAAAAGGCCTGGCCTCACCCCTCCACTTT
CAWRKGLASPLHF
>TRBV30|many|TRBJ1-5|NA
TGTGCCTGGAGGGCGGGTAGCAATCAGCCCCAGCATTTT
CAWRAGSNQPQHF
>TRBV7-9|NA|TRBJ1-2|NA
TGTGCCAGCAGCCCGATCGGGACTTCTGTCACTGGCTACACCTTC
CASSPIGTSVTGYTF
>TRBV28|many|TRBJ1-2|NA
TGTGCCAGCAGTGCGGGACGGCTCGCAGATGGCTACACCTTC
CASSAGRLADGYTF